The clone carrying this T cell receptor (beta chain) was counted ten times or more. The same CDR3 is also encoded by other DNA sequences in this sample. This sample is drawn from a study of shared clonotypes between healthy human individuals. Replicate PCRs for unsorted PBMC used approximately 300 ng DNA (approximately 30,000 T cell genomes). The data were produced by immunoSEQ multiplex PCR, yet TCRdb's version contains in-frame clones alone and is incomplete. The sample shows around 530,000 clones, 70% to 80% of them seen only once. V lost 4 bases, J lost 3 bases, and 10 bases stayed unmatched. This CDR3 has 16 amino acids. Germline V CDR1 and CDR2: LGHNA, YNFKEQ.

The chain links TRBV4-2 to TRBJ1-1; 8 positions agree with TRBD1. Material for sequencing was PBMCs. The receptor was isolated from a woman aged 40 to 55 in good health. Some clones in this sample may be carry-over from other donors' samples. In DNA form, the CDR3 reads TGTGCCAGCAGCCCGTGGACAGGGATTGCGGACACTGAAGCTTTCTTT. Translation: CASSPWTGIADTEAFF.